The 9 T cell receptor beta chains in this list originate from one sample, sequenced in a study of blood T cell repertoires in COVID-19. Profiling relied on immunoSEQ multiplex PCR, and the TCRdb table lists in-frame clones only, not all of them. The sample lists some 200,000 clones, roughly 90% occurring once. Sequencing input: PBMCs or T cells enriched from blood (not recorded which). These receptors all stem from a woman aged 30 to 39 who had recovered from COVID-19.

This clone was detected only once. The CDR3 loop reads CASSPPPTPTEAFF. For the CDR3, the DNA is TGTGCCAGCTCACCACCGCCGACACCAACTGAAGCTTTCTTT. The chain has TRBV18 and TRBJ1-1, with unresolved D. Trimming took off 0 bases at V and 5 bases at J, with 10 bases between the two ends. Germline assignment: CDR1 KGHSH and CDR2 LQKENI. CDR3 size: 14 residues. The entire variable domain, with the rest obtained from reference TRBV18 and TRBJ1-1, is as follows: NAGVMQNPRHLVRRRGQEARLRCSPMKGHSHVYWYRQLPEEGLKFMVYLQKENIIDESGMPKERFSAEFPKEGPSILRIQQVVRGDSAAYFCASSPPPTPTEAFFGQGTRLTVV.

The rearrangement uses TRBV5-4 and TRBJ1-1, with 8 bases fitting TRBD1. Germline CDR1 and CDR2: SGHNT and YYREEE (reference sequence). V lost 2 bases and J lost 5; bases outside the gene matches: 2. The CDR3 extends over 13 amino acids. CDR3: CASSFTGGTEAFF. The CDR3 DNA sequence: TGTGCCAGCAGCTTCACAGGGGGGACTGAAGCTTTCTTT. The complete variable domain, with remaining parts taken from reference TRBV5-4 and TRBJ1-1, reads ETGVTQSPTHLIKTRGQQVTLRCSSQSGHNTVSWYQQALGQGPQFIFQYYREEENGRGNFPPRFSGLQFPNYSSELNVNALELDDSALYLCASSFTGGTEAFFGQGTRLTVV.

This clone came up once. This chain connects TRBV7-2 to TRBJ1-2, with TRBD1 matching over 7 bases. V lost 2 bases and J lost 8; bases outside the gene matches: 8. Per germline, CDR1 SGHTA and CDR2 FQGNSA. There are 14 residues in the CDR3. The CDR3 coding sequence is TGTGCCAGCAGCTTACTTTCAGGGGGGTACGGCTACACCTTC. Amino acids: CASSLLSGGYGYTF.

The CDR3 is CASRGGLEGSTDTQYF. The CDR3 DNA follows: TGTGCCAGCAGGGGGGGGCTTGAGGGCAGTACAGATACGCAGTATTTT. J is TRBJ2-3 and V is TRBV21-1; TRBD2 is the table's D call and was not checked against the DNA. TRBV21-1 is marked as a pseudogene. The CDR3 length is 16 residues.

The chain recombines TRBV18 with TRBJ1-5; 7 bases line up with TRBD1. CDR1 is KGHSH, CDR2 LQKENI, per germline. V shed 6 bases, J shed 5 bases, and the junction held 7 bases outside the gene matches. CDR3 size: 14 residues. The DNA for the CDR3 is TGTGCCAGCTCCTACGACAGGGAGGATCAGCCCCAGCATTTT. This codes for CASSYDREDQPQHF.

This chain uses TRBV15 with TRBJ2-1; 9 bases agree with TRBD1. CDR1 is LNHNV and CDR2 is YYDKDF in the germline V gene (reference sequence). The CDR3 covers 16 residues. V shed 3 bases, J shed 4 bases, and the junction held 7 bases outside the gene matches. The CDR3 spells CATSSFGTGFYNEQFF. The CDR3 coding sequence is TGTGCCACCAGCAGTTTTGGGACAGGGTTTTACAATGAGCAGTTCTTC.

The chain links TRBV5-1 to TRBJ1-1, with TRBD1 identical over 11 bases. Germline CDR1 is SGHRS and CDR2 is YFSETQ. The CDR3 extends over 18 amino acids. The trim removed 2 bases at V and 1 base at J, leaving 10 bases unmatched. This CDR3 reads CASSLSGQGGKPNTEAFF. In nucleotides, the CDR3 is TGCGCCAGCAGCTTATCGGGACAGGGGGGGAAACCGAACACTGAAGCTTTCTTT.

The V gene is TRBV6-5, the J gene TRBJ1-2; D might be TRBD1 (6 bases). V was cut by 4 bases and J by 8 bases, with 14 bases left in between. Germline CDR1 is MNHEY and CDR2 is SVGAGI. The CDR3 consists of 13 residues. The CDR3 DNA reads TGTGCCAGCAGTTTGAACAGGGAAGGCGGCTACACCTTC. It translates to CASSLNREGGYTF.

This chain links TRBV4-2 with TRBJ2-1, with 11 bases that match TRBD2. Trimming cost V 4 bases and J 7 bases; bases outside gene matches: 9. Germline CDR1 is LGHNA and CDR2 is YNFKEQ. The CDR3 sequence is 16 residues long. The CDR3 sequence is CASSPFSGGASNEQFF. The DNA of the CDR3 is TGTGCCAGCAGCCCGTTTAGCGGGGGGGCATCAAATGAGCAGTTCTTC.